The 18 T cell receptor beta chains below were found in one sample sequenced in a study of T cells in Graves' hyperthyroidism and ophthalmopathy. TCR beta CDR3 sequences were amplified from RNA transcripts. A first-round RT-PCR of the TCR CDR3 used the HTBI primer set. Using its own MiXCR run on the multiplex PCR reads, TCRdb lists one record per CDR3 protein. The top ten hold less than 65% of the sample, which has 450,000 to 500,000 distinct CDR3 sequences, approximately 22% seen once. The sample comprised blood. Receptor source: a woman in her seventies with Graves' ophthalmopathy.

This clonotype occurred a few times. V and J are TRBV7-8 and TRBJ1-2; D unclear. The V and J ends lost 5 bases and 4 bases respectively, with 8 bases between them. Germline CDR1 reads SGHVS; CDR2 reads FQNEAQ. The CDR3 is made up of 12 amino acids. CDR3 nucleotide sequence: TGTGCCAGCAGCCCGCAAACCTATGGCTACACCTTC. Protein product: CASSPQTYGYTF.

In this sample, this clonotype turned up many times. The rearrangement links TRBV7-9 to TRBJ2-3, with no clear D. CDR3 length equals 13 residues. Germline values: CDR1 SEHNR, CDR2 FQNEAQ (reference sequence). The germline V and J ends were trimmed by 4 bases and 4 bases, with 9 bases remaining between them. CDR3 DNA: TGTGCCAGCAGCTCCTCACAGCCAGATACGCAGTATTTT. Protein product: CASSSSQPDTQYF.

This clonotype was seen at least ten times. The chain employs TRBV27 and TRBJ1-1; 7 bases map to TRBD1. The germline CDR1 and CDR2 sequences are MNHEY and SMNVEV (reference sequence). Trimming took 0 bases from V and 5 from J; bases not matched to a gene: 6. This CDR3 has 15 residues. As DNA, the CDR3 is TGTGCCAGCAGTTTATCGGGGACAGCCTCTACTGAAGCTTTCTTT. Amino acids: CASSLSGTASTEAFF.

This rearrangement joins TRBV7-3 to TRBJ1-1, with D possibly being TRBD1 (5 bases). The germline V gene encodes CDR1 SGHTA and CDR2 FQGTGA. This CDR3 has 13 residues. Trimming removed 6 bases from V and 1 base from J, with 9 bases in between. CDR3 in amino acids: CASRIDRNTEAFF. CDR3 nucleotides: TGTGCCAGCAGGATTGACAGGAACACTGAAGCTTTCTTT.

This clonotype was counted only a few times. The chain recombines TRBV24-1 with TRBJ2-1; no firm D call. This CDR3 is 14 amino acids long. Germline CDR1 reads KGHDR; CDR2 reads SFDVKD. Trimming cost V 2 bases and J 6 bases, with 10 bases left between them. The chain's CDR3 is CATSDSGKGNEQFF. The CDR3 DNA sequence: TGTGCCACCAGTGATTCTGGGAAAGGCAATGAGCAGTTCTTC.

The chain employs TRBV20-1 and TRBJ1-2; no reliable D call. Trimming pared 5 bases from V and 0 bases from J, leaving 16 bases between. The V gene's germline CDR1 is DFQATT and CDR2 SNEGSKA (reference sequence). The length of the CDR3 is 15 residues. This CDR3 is CSAGIGSRANYGYTF. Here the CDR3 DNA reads TGCAGTGCTGGTATTGGGTCCCGCGCTAACTATGGCTACACCTTC.

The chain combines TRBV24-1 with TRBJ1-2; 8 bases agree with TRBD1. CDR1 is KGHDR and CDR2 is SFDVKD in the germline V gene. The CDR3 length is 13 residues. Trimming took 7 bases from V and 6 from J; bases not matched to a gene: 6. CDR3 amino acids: CATSGQGAHGYTF. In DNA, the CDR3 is TGTGCCACCAGCGGACAGGGAGCTCATGGCTACACCTTC.

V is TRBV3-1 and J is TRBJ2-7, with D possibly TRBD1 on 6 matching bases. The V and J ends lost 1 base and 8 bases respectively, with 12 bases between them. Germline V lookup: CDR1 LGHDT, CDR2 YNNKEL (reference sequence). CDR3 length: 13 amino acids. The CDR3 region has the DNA TGTGCCAGCAGCCAAGGGACAGCTACGAAGCAGTACTTC. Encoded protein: CASSQGTATKQYF.

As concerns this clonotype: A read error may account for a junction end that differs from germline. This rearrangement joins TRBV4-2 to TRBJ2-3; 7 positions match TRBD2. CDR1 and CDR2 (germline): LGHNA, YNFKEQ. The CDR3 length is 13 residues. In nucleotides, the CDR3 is TGTGCCAGCAGCCAAGATCTAGCGGATACGCGGTATTTT. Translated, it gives CASSQDLADTRYF.

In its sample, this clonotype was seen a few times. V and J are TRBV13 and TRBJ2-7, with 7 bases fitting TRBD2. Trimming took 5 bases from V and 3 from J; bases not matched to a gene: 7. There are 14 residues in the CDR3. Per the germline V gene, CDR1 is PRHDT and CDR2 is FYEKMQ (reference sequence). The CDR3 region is CASSPGGAYYEQYF. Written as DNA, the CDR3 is TGTGCCAGCAGCCCGGGGGGAGCGTACTACGAGCAGTACTTC.

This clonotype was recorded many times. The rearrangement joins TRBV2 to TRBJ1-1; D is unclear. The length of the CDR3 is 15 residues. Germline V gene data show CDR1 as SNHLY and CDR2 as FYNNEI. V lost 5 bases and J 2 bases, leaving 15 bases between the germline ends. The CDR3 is CASSSSQTENTEAFF. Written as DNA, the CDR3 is TGTGCCAGCAGTTCGAGTCAAACAGAAAACACTGAAGCTTTCTTT.

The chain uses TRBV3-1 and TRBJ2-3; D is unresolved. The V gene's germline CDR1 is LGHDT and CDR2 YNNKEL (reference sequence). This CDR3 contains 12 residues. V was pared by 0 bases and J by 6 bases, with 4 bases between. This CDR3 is CASSQDPDTQYF. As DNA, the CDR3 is TGTGCCAGCAGCCAAGATCCCGATACGCAGTATTTT.

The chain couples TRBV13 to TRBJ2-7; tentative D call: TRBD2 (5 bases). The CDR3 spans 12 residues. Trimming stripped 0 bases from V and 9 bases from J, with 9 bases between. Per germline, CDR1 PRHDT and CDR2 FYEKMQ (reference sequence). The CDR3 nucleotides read TGTGCCAGCAGCTTAGGACCCAGCGGGCAGTACTTC. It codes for CASSLGPSGQYF.

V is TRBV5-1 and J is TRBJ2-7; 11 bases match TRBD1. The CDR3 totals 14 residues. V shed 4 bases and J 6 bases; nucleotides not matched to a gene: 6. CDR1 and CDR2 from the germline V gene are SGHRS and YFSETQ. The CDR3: CASSLGQGASEQYF. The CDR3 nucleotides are TGCGCCAGCAGCCTCGGACAGGGGGCCTCCGAGCAGTACTTC.

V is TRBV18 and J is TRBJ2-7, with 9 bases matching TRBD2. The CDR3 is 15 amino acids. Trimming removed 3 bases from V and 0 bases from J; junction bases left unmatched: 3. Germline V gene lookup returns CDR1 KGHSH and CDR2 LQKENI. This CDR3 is CASSPNSGSSYEQYF. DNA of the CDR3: TGTGCCAGCTCACCTAATAGCGGGAGCTCCTACGAGCAGTACTTC. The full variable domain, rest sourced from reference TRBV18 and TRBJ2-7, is NAGVMQNPRHLVRRRGQEARLRCSPMKGHSHVYWYRQLPEEGLKFMVYLQKENIIDESGMPKERFSAEFPKEGPSILRIQQVVRGDSAAYFCASSPNSGSSYEQYFGPGTRLTVT.

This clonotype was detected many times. CDR3: CASSLSNSPLHF. In nucleotides, the CDR3 is TGTGCCAGCAGTTTGAGTAATTCACCCCTCCACTTT. The genes are TRBV12-3 or TRBV12-4 and TRBJ1-6; D call uncertain. This CDR3 has 12 residues. V was shortened by 3 bases and J by 6 bases, with 3 bases between the two germline ends.

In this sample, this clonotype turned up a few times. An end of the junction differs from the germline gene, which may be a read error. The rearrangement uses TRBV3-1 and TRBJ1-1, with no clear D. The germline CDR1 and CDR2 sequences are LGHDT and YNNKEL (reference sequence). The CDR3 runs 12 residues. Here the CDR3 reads CAGSQEVGMAFF. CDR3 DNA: TGTGCCGGCAGCCAAGAAGTAGGGATGGCTTTCTTT.

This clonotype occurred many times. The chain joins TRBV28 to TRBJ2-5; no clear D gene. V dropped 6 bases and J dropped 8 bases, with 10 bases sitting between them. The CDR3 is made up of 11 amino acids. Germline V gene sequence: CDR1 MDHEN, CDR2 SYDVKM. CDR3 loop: CASRSWGTQYF. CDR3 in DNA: TGTGCCAGCAGGTCATGGGGTACCCAGTACTTC.